Included here is one TCR beta chain sequence, with context. Its antigen is as yet unknown. Among the donors, all were healthy bone marrow donors. This sample stems from a study of cytomegalovirus exposure and HLA in healthy donors. Broader study findings: In all likelihood, a cluster of highly shared sequence variants was a sequencing artifact. Cytomegalovirus status was reportedly diagnosed by the classifier with high sensitivity and specificity. Some V segments, including TRBV6-2 and TRBV6-3, were excluded as indistinguishable.

The PCR employed 60 Vbeta primers together with 13 Jbeta primers. Clones were sequenced by immunoSEQ multiplex PCR, and TCRdb holds only the in-frame ones, with some missing. The table records tens of thousands of clones, roughly 79% of them present only once. CDR3 length: 15 amino acids. From germline, CDR1 is SGHNT and CDR2 YYREEE (reference sequence). Trimming removed 6 bases from V and 7 bases from J; junction bases left unmatched: 11. V is TRBV5-4 and J is TRBJ2-1; 9 bases fit TRBD2. This TCR was sampled from a man aged 25-40 years in good health and CMV-seronegative. Sequencing was done on a sample of PBMCs. The chain's CDR3 is CASTDSGGGGNEQFF. The CDR3 nucleotides read TGTGCCAGCACCGATAGCGGGGGAGGTGGGAATGAGCAGTTCTTC.